The sequence of this T cell receptor (beta chain) was determined in a study of blood T cell repertoires in COVID-19. Data came from immunoSEQ multiplex PCR; TCRdb stores just in-frame clones and leaves some out. The repertoire holds about 75,000 clones, with roughly 90% as singletons. This CDR3 has 14 amino acids. Looked up from germline, CDR1 is GTSNPN and CDR2 is SVGIG (reference sequence). V shed 8 bases and J 3 bases; nucleotides not matched to a gene: 6. The clonotype was recovered from a human donor in a cohort sampled during active COVID-19. This rearrangement joins TRBV30 to TRBJ2-1; 11 bases map to TRBD2. The sample consisted of peripheral blood. This CDR3 reads CAGTSGPIYNEQFF. The CDR3 DNA sequence: TGTGCCGGGACTAGCGGCCCTATCTACAATGAGCAGTTCTTC.